The 25 T cell receptor beta chains below were found in one sample sequenced in a study of shared clonotypes between healthy human individuals. Method: immunoSEQ multiplex PCR; TCRdb's copy keeps in-frame clones and lacks some. Of approximately 2.5 million clones listed, 93% were seen once; the top ten hold about 0.34%. The sample consisted of naive CD4+ T cells from PBMCs. Subset denoted: CD45RA+ positively selected. Receptors were obtained from a young man in good health. Some clones in this sample may be carry-over from other donors' samples.

The chain combines TRBV19 with TRBJ2-3; D gene unclear. This CDR3 region has 15 residues. The germline V gene has CDR1 LNHDA and CDR2 SQIVND (reference sequence). Trimming took 4 bases from V and 4 from J, leaving 15 bases between them. The CDR3 sequence is CASSSSRPLSDTQYF. DNA for the CDR3: TGTGCCAGTAGTAGTTCTAGACCTCTTTCAGATACGCAGTATTTT.

This clone was detected once. The chain links TRBV27 to TRBJ2-7; D perhaps matches TRBD2 (5 bases). The CDR3 contains 14 residues. Trimming took 5 bases from V and 7 from J, leaving 18 bases between them. Germline CDR1 MNHEY, CDR2 SMNVEV (reference sequence). The DNA of the CDR3 is TGTGCCAGCAGTAAGAGGGAAGGCCTTGGGGAGCAGTACTTC. This sequence encodes CASSKREGLGEQYF.

This clone was found once. The rearrangement joins TRBV28 to TRBJ1-6; a possible D gene is TRBD1 (5 bases). Germline-derived CDR1 and CDR2 are MDHEN and SYDVKM. V was shortened by 3 bases and J by 6 bases, with 12 bases between the two germline ends. The CDR3 covers 15 residues. The CDR3 nucleotides are TGTGCCAGCAGTTTGGGGGTGGCAGGTAATTCACCCCTCCACTTT. Its translation is CASSLGVAGNSPLHF.

V gene TRBV28 combines with J gene TRBJ2-6, with D possibly called TRBD1 or TRBD2 (7 bases each). Trimming cost V 4 bases and J 11 bases, with 12 bases left between them. The CDR3 spans 13 residues. The V gene's germline CDR1 is MDHEN and CDR2 SYDVKM. The CDR3 spells CASSSQGGDVLTF. CDR3 DNA sequence: TGTGCCAGCAGTTCCCAGGGGGGGGACGTCCTGACTTTC. The complete variable domain, with remaining parts taken from reference TRBV28 and TRBJ2-6, reads DVKVTQSSRYLVKRTGEKVFLECVQDMDHENMFWYRQDPGLGLRLIYFSYDVKMKEKGDIPEGYSVSREKKERFSLILESASTNQTSMYLCASSSQGGDVLTFGAGSRLTVL.

V usage is TRBV5-1 and J usage is TRBJ1-2, with D tentatively TRBD1 (5 bases). Germline lookup yields CDR1 SGHRS and CDR2 YFSETQ. V shed 4 bases and J shed 4 bases, with 20 bases lying between them. The CDR3 covers 16 residues. The CDR3 sequence: CASSLLRGPRTYGYTF. The CDR3 coding sequence is TGCGCCAGCAGCCTACTCCGGGGCCCCCGGACCTATGGCTACACCTTC.

This sequence joins TRBV6-1 and TRBJ2-7, with TRBD1 matching 7 bases. Germline V CDR1 and CDR2: MNHNS, SASEGT. The CDR3 is 14 residues long. The junction had 6 bases not matched to a gene; V was cut back by 4 bases and J by 3 bases. The CDR3 here is CASSGQGVVYEQYF. The CDR3 bases are TGTGCCAGCAGTGGACAGGGCGTTGTCTACGAGCAGTACTTC.

In DNA, the CDR3 is TGTGCCGCCACCGGAAGGAATGAGCAGTTCTTC. Its translation: CAATGRNEQFF. This chain connects TRBV6-1 to TRBJ2-1; D gene ambiguous. CDR3 length: 11 amino acids. Germline V gene sequence: CDR1 MNHNS, CDR2 SASEGT. Trimming took off 11 bases at V and 7 bases at J, with 12 bases between the two ends.

The chain has TRBV6-6 and TRBJ2-1, with D unresolved. CDR1 is MNHNY and CDR2 is SVGAGI in the germline V gene (reference sequence). The CDR3 spans 13 residues. V was pared by 5 bases and J by 9 bases, with 14 bases between. As DNA, the CDR3 is TGTGCCAGCAGTCACTACGAGTTAACTGAGCAGTTCTTC. This translates into CASSHYELTEQFF.

V is TRBV6-4 and J is TRBJ2-7; D is possibly TRBD2 (5 bases). V was shortened by 3 bases and J by 2 bases, with 11 bases between the two germline ends. In germline, CDR1 is MRHNA, CDR2 SNTAGT. CDR3 size: 14 residues. CDR3 nucleotide sequence: TGTGCCAGCAGTGAATGCGGGCTAACCTACGAGCAGTACTTC. Translation gives CASSECGLTYEQYF.

The rearrangement joins TRBV18 to TRBJ1-1; the D gene is possibly TRBD1 (6 bases). Germline V CDR1 and CDR2: KGHSH, LQKENI. This CDR3 comprises 16 residues. Trimming removed 0 bases at V and 7 bases at J, with 18 bases between. This CDR3 reads CASSPPRQGTVGEAFF. CDR3 bases: TGTGCCAGCTCACCACCCCGCCAGGGGACGGTAGGTGAAGCTTTCTTT.

Comment on this clone: This sample also contains other DNA sequences that code for the same CDR3. The V gene is TRBV18, the J gene TRBJ1-5; D unclear. The CDR3 covers 13 residues. Germline lookup yields CDR1 KGHSH and CDR2 LQKENI. V was cut by 4 bases and J by 4 bases, with 8 bases left in between. The chain's CDR3 is CASSLDRNQPQHF. The CDR3 coding sequence is TGTGCCAGCTCACTTGATAGAAATCAGCCCCAGCATTTT. Drawing the rest from reference TRBV18 and TRBJ1-5, the complete variable domain is NAGVMQNPRHLVRRRGQEARLRCSPMKGHSHVYWYRQLPEEGLKFMVYLQKENIIDESGMPKERFSAEFPKEGPSILRIQQVVRGDSAAYFCASSLDRNQPQHFGDGTRLSIL.

This sequence joins TRBV21-1 and TRBJ1-1; the D call of TRBD1 is as the table states it, not checked on the DNA. TRBV21-1 is listed as a pseudogene. The CDR3 contains 15 residues. CDR3 DNA: TGTGCCAGCAGCAAAGAAGGCAGGAAGAACACTGAAGCTTTCTTT. It is translated as CASSKEGRKNTEAFF.

This rearrangement joins TRBV7-2 to TRBJ2-7; the match to TRBD2 covers 7 bases. This CDR3 has 15 residues. V was clipped by 2 bases and J by 3 bases; unmatched bases: 7. CDR1 is SGHTA and CDR2 is FQGNSA in the germline V gene. The CDR3 sequence: CASSLTSGDGYEQYF. Written as DNA, the CDR3 is TGTGCCAGCAGCTTAACGAGCGGGGATGGCTACGAGCAGTACTTC.

The gene calls are TRBV28 and TRBJ2-1; D not resolved. Per the germline V gene, CDR1 is MDHEN and CDR2 is SYDVKM. The germline V and J ends were trimmed by 2 bases and 2 bases, with 10 bases remaining between them. This CDR3 has 15 residues. This CDR3 reads CASSLPRQTYNEQFF. The CDR3 DNA sequence: TGTGCCAGCAGTTTACCTCGCCAGACCTACAATGAGCAGTTCTTC.

About this clone itself: Other DNA sequences within the sample encode an identical CDR3. The CDR3, as DNA: TGTGCCAGCAGCCCTCGGACAGGGCCCTACGAGCAGTACTTC. Residues: CASSPRTGPYEQYF. The rearrangement links TRBV7-2 to TRBJ2-7; TRBD1 aligns across 8 bases. Germline loops: CDR1 SGHTA, CDR2 FQGNSA. The CDR3 is 14 amino acids. J gave up 2 bases and V 5 bases, and 5 bases lay outside the gene matches.

This chain uses TRBV30 with TRBJ2-1; D gene ambiguous. Trimming removed 1 base at V and 8 bases at J, with 9 bases between. There are 12 residues in the CDR3. Germline V lookup: CDR1 GTSNPN, CDR2 SVGIG (reference sequence). DNA of the CDR3: TGTGCCTGGAGTGCGCACGGACATGAGCAGTTCTTC. This codes for CAWSAHGHEQFF.

In DNA, the CDR3 is TGTGCCAGCAGGCCCGGGACCATCGACGAGCAGTACTTC. This gives the protein CASRPGTIDEQYF. V usage is TRBV28 and J usage is TRBJ2-7; either TRBD1 or TRBD2 may supply D (5 bases each). V was cut by 6 bases and J by 5 bases, with 14 bases left in between. CDR1 MDHEN and CDR2 SYDVKM come from the germline V gene. The CDR3 spans 13 residues.

The chain employs TRBV28 and TRBJ2-1; D is perhaps TRBD2 (6 bases). CDR1 MDHEN and CDR2 SYDVKM come from the germline V gene. V was cut by 8 bases and J by 9 bases, with 20 bases left in between. The CDR3 extends over 14 amino acids. The CDR3 loop reads CASLQSGEISEQFF. The CDR3 DNA reads as TGTGCCAGCCTTCAGTCGGGAGAAATCTCTGAGCAGTTCTTC.

The chain employs TRBV6-1 and TRBJ2-1; D not certain. CDR1 MNHNS and CDR2 SASEGT come from the germline V gene. V dropped 6 bases and J dropped 2 bases, with 11 bases sitting between them. The CDR3 extends over 14 amino acids. CDR3 bases: TGTGCCAGCAGCGCGCGCAAAACCTACAATGAGCAGTTCTTC. It encodes CASSARKTYNEQFF.

V gene TRBV11-3 combines with J gene TRBJ1-1; D is unclear. Deletions cut 3 bases from V and 1 base from J, with 6 bases between. This CDR3 has 13 residues. Germline V gives CDR1 SGHNT, CDR2 YENEEA. The CDR3 DNA follows: TGTGCCAGCAGCTTGAGCCCGAACACTGAAGCTTTCTTT. Residues: CASSLSPNTEAFF.

This chain uses TRBV5-4 with TRBJ1-1; 8 nucleotides align to TRBD1. V trimming: 5 bases; J trimming: 7 bases; junction bases outside the gene matches: 13. CDR3 size: 15 residues. The germline gives CDR1 SGHNT, CDR2 YYREEE (reference sequence). CDR3 residues: CASRQTGASSFEAFF. The CDR3 DNA sequence: TGTGCCAGCAGGCAGACAGGGGCGTCTTCCTTTGAAGCTTTCTTT.

The chain combines TRBV6-6 with TRBJ2-3; D unresolved. CDR1 is MNHNY and CDR2 is SVGAGI in the germline V gene (reference sequence). The V end was cut by 10 bases, the J end by 1 base, with 12 bases between. This CDR3 is 13 amino acids long. CDR3 in DNA: TGTGCCACCTCCCGGGCGGGCACAGATACGCAGTATTTT. It codes for CATSRAGTDTQYF.

In its sample, this clone was seen once. The V call is TRBV10-3, the J call TRBJ1-4; D gene uncertain. Germline lookup yields CDR1 ENHRY and CDR2 SYGVKD. V dropped 4 bases and J dropped 8 bases, with 14 bases sitting between them. The CDR3 has 14 amino acids. The CDR3 DNA reads as TGTGCCATCAGTGGGGTACTGGAAGGGGAAAAACTGTTTTTT. Protein sequence: CAISGVLEGEKLFF.

CDR3 nucleotide sequence: TGTGCCTCCGACCCCCCGGGACTAGTCCAGCGTGTCCATGAGCAGTTCTTC. It translates to CASDPPGLVQRVHEQFF. This chain joins TRBV30 and TRBJ2-1; TRBD2 matches 8 bases. The CDR3 covers 17 residues. With V trimmed by 7 bases and J by 8 bases, 22 bases remained unmatched. Per germline, CDR1 GTSNPN and CDR2 SVGIG (reference sequence).

In DNA, the CDR3 is TGTGCCAGCAGCTTGGGAGGGGGGCCAACTTCATATGGCTACACCTTC. Amino acid sequence: CASSLGGGPTSYGYTF. The rearrangement joins TRBV5-6 to TRBJ1-2; possibly TRBD1 for D (6 bases). This CDR3 has 16 residues. V was cut by 0 bases and J by 5 bases, with 17 bases left in between. Germline CDR1 and CDR2: SGHDT and YYEEEE.